This TCR beta chain emerged from a study of CD8 T cells in Susac syndrome. Study as a whole: Sequenced Susac syndrome patients included roughly six with active disease and about 8 who were in remission. The study's findings and limits: The CD4+ T cell repertoires in Susac syndrome did not show any clonal expansion.

RNA amounts of about 0.5 to 1 ug underwent reverse transcription with random hexamers. With immunoSEQ multiplex PCR, TCR beta CDR3 was amplified across 54 Vbeta and 13 Jbeta. Each CDR3 protein is one row after TCRdb ran MiXCR on the immunoSEQ multiplex PCR reads. The top ten clones hold about 0.14% of a sample with more than 100,000 distinct CDR3 sequences, 96% of them seen once. The CDR3 runs to 14 residues. Germline loops: CDR1 LGHNA, CDR2 YNFKEQ. V gave up 0 bases and J gave up 8 bases, with 13 bases separating them. In the case of this clonotype: Its antigen is not known.

In Susac syndrome patients, recently defined diagnostic criteria for definite or probable disease were met. The chain joins TRBV4-2 to TRBJ1-2, with D possibly matching TRBD1 (5 bases). This TCR came from a human donor with Susac syndrome. The sequencing input was CD4+ T cells from PBMCs. CDR3 DNA: TGTGCCAGCAGCCAAGATACGGGGGGGAGAGGCTACACCTTC. Translated: CASSQDTGGRGYTF.